These T cell receptor beta chains were read from a single sample in a study of blood T cell repertoires in COVID-19. Only in-frame clones appear in the TCRdb table, and some are missing; sequencing was by immunoSEQ multiplex PCR. The sample includes over 200,000 clones, about 90% seen only once; the top ten take under 2.5%. The sample consisted of peripheral blood. These receptors came from a man aged 35 to 55 with active or convalescent COVID-19. Both conserved end residues are part of each CDR3. Only part of the rows carry a size: once, few, many, or a class if the clone is expanded.

- | TRBJ2-1 | TRBV11-2 | 14 | CASSLAGVYNEQFF
- | TRBJ2-6 | TRBV10-2 | 16 | CASSLDRGQGANVLTF
- | TRBJ1-1 | TRBV19 | 14 | CASSIGTASTEAFF
- | TRBJ1-6 | TRBV7-9 | 14 | CASNSGTGVSPLHF
- | TRBJ2-1 | TRBV4-1 | 16 | CASSSPRDSEGAEQFF
once | TRBJ1-2 | TRBV4-1 | 18 | CASSQDGRAGTGARGYTF
- | TRBJ2-3 | TRBV5-1 | 16 | CASSRTSGASTDTQYF
- | TRBJ2-7 | TRBV15 | 13 | CATSRFLAGEQYF
few | TRBJ1-1 | TRBV30 | 13 | CAWKTDRNTEAFF
few | TRBJ2-7 | TRBV6-1 | 14 | CASSDRSTRGEQYF
- | TRBJ1-1 | TRBV30 | 12 | CAWSPGSYEAFF
- | TRBJ1-5 | TRBV30 | 12 | CAWSTGDQPQHF
- | TRBJ1-3 | TRBV7-3 | 17 | CASSRNPGHSSGNTIYF
- | TRBJ2-7 | TRBV4-2 | 14 | CASSQTERGFEQYF
- | TRBJ2-1 | TRBV3-1/TRBV3-2 | 17 | CASSQGPGTSYSNEQFF
once | TRBJ2-1 | TRBV3-1/TRBV3-2 | 15 | CASSHGQGAYNEQFF
- | TRBJ1-3 | TRBV14 | 12 | CASSLSGNTIYF
- | TRBJ1-1 | TRBV29-1 | 11 | CSVAPDREAFF
- | TRBJ1-2 | TRBV6-5 | 14 | CASSYRDSFYGYTF
- | TRBJ2-5 | TRBV27 | 14 | CASSPNGVTETQYF
- | TRBJ1-5 | TRBV7-9 | 14 | CASSLGQGNQPQHF
- | TRBJ1-1 | TRBV19 | 14 | CASRPGGRNTEAFF
once | TRBJ2-1 | TRBV25-1 | 15 | CASSDSRRRGNEQFF
- | TRBJ2-3 | TRBV5-1 | 15 | CASSSGLAAPDTQYF
- | TRBJ2-3 | TRBV6-5 | 15 | CASSYVGLSGDTQYF
- | TRBJ2-5 | TRBV28 | 17 | CASRVRTGGKSRETQYF
- | TRBJ1-2 | TRBV6-5 | 13 | CASSLGQGAGYTF
- | TRBJ1-2 | TRBV4-2 | 17 | CASSQVFAAAGTYGYTF
- | TRBJ1-4 | TRBV7-6 | 15 | CASSSTGGRNEKLFF
- | TRBJ2-3 | TRBV27 | 20 | CASSLLLTTSGRARTDTQYF
- | TRBJ1-1 | TRBV3-1/TRBV3-2 | 14 | CASSQYTGNTEAFF
- | TRBJ2-1 | TRBV7-9 | 16 | CASSLGGQGPGNEQFF
- | TRBJ2-5 | TRBV29-1 | 13 | CSVEEAVVETQYF
- | TRBJ2-3 | TRBV9 | 12 | CASSSTGGTQYF
- | TRBJ2-5 | TRBV3-1/TRBV3-2 | 16 | CASSQRDLGASQTQYF
- | TRBJ1-1 | TRBV19 | 14 | CASSKTRGITEAFF
- | TRBJ2-2 | TRBV24-1 | 14 | CATSDPWRNGELFF
once | TRBJ1-5 | TRBV28 | 15 | CASMTDRDGNQPQHF
many | TRBJ2-7 | TRBV19 | 14 | CASAPDRGLGEQYF
once | TRBJ2-4 | TRBV2 | 14 | CASSAGFQGNIQYF
- | TRBJ1-2 | TRBV9 | 15 | CASSVRQGAPNGYTF
- | TRBJ2-7 | TRBV12-3/TRBV12-4 | 12 | CASSVRGYEQYF
- | TRBJ1-1 | TRBV19 | 14 | CASSISRGNTEAFF
- | TRBJ2-7 | TRBV12-3/TRBV12-4 | 13 | CASTKGLASEQYF
- | TRBJ2-5 | TRBV3-1/TRBV3-2 | 17 | CASSQDGASGYQETQYF
- | TRBJ2-3 | TRBV3-1/TRBV3-2 | 14 | CASSQDQMTDTQYF
- | TRBJ2-1 | TRBV2 | 15 | CASSATGTGFNEQFF
- | TRBJ1-3 | TRBV2 | 16 | CASSEYRPGAGNTIYF
- | TRBJ1-1 | TRBV9 | 13 | CASGAGGGTEAFF
- | TRBJ1-2 | TRBV24-1 | 12 | CATGQTIYGYTF
- | TRBJ1-5 | TRBV18 | 15 | CASSPRGQGARAQHF
- | TRBJ1-1 | TRBV9 | 13 | CASSVADSSEAFF
few | TRBJ2-7 | TRBV3-1/TRBV3-2 | 13 | CASSRLADYEQYF
once | TRBJ2-5 | TRBV18 | 14 | CASSSRQGAETQYF
- | TRBJ2-3 | TRBV9 | 13 | CASKGLETDTQYF
- | TRBJ2-5 | TRBV28 | 15 | CASSSPTGGGETQYF
- | TRBJ2-7 | TRBV9 | 14 | CASSVDESRYEQYF
- | TRBJ2-7 | TRBV4-1 | 14 | CASSQEVTISEQYF
- | TRBJ2-7 | TRBV6-5 | 12 | CASRTGGVEQYF
once | TRBJ1-4 | TRBV5-1 | 14 | CASSPSTLDEKLFF